This entry lists 18 T cell receptor beta chains sequenced from one sample in a study of radiation and T cells in renal cell carcinoma. Libraries were prepared by immunoSEQ multiplex PCR; TCRdb keeps only in-frame clonotypes and omits some of them. The sample has about 140,000 clones, less than 90% seen once. Described time point: baseline pretreatment blood. The treatment is: 15 Gy SBRT to primary tumor, nephrectomy 4 weeks later. The sequences come from blood, collected from a patient whose treatment included radiotherapy and nephrectomy. The receptors derive from a woman in her fifties or sixties with renal cell carcinoma.

V usage is TRBV6-5 and J usage is TRBJ1-1, with D tentatively TRBD1 (6 bases). Looked up from germline, CDR1 is MNHEY and CDR2 is SVGAGI. Trimming took off 4 bases at V and 3 bases at J, with 18 bases between the two ends. This CDR3 region has 16 residues. The CDR3, as DNA: TGTGCCAGCAGTTTTGAGGCGGGACAAGGGGACACTGAAGCTTTCTTT. Its protein is CASSFEAGQGDTEAFF.

This chain uses TRBV29-1 with TRBJ2-7; D is uncertain. The CDR3 extends over 13 amino acids. V lost 7 bases and J 3 bases, leaving 16 bases between the germline ends. Germline loops: CDR1 SQVTM, CDR2 ANQGSEA. CDR3 in amino acids: CSARAGTGYEQYF. The DNA for the CDR3 is TGCAGCGCCCGAGCTGGAACCGGCTACGAGCAGTACTTC.

The chain employs TRBV6-5 and TRBJ2-1, with 9 positions matching TRBD2. The CDR3 totals 16 residues. V shed 2 bases, J shed 4 bases, and the junction held 6 bases outside the gene matches. Germline CDR1 MNHEY, CDR2 SVGAGI. The CDR3 DNA follows: TGTGCCAGCAGTTACAAGAGACTAGCGGCTTACAATGAGCAGTTCTTC. This gives the protein CASSYKRLAAYNEQFF.

The chain recombines TRBV18 with TRBJ2-5, with no clear D. V was pared by 4 bases and J by 0 bases, with 3 bases between. The CDR3 sequence is 12 residues long. Per the germline V gene, CDR1 is KGHSH and CDR2 is LQKENI. CDR3 in amino acids: CASSLNQETQYF. CDR3 coding DNA: TGTGCCAGCTCACTCAACCAAGAGACCCAGTACTTC. Based on the CDR3 plus reference TRBV18 and TRBJ2-5, the full variable domain is NAGVMQNPRHLVRRRGQEARLRCSPMKGHSHVYWYRQLPEEGLKFMVYLQKENIIDESGMPKERFSAEFPKEGPSILRIQQVVRGDSAAYFCASSLNQETQYFGPGTRLLVL.

This clone was counted once. The chain employs TRBV4-3 and TRBJ2-3; tentative D call: TRBD1 (5 bases). V was trimmed by 3 bases and J by 2 bases, leaving 9 bases between them. The CDR3 totals 14 residues. Germline lookup yields CDR1 LGHNA and CDR2 YSLEER. In DNA form, the CDR3 reads TGCGCCAGCAGCCAGGACATAAACACAGATACGCAGTATTTT. This encodes CASSQDINTDTQYF.

The genes are TRBV9 and TRBJ1-1; D uncertain. V dropped 0 bases and J dropped 6 bases, with 9 bases sitting between them. The CDR3 sequence is 13 residues long. CDR1 is SGDLS and CDR2 is YYNGEE in the germline V gene. This chain's CDR3 is CASSVAGTAEAFF. The CDR3 bases are TGTGCCAGCAGCGTAGCGGGAACAGCTGAAGCTTTCTTT.

The chain is built from TRBV14 and TRBJ2-2; 8 positions agree with TRBD2. The CDR3 totals 15 residues. CDR1 and CDR2 from the germline V gene are SGHDN and FVKESK. V was clipped by 4 bases and J by 8 bases; unmatched bases: 9. As DNA, the CDR3 is TGTGCCAGCAGCCCCCCGGCGGGAGGCTCAGGGGAGCTGTTTTTT. Amino acids: CASSPPAGGSGELFF. Using reference TRBV14 and TRBJ2-2 for the parts outside the CDR3, the full variable domain is EAGVTQFPSHSVIEKGQTVTLRCDPISGHDNLYWYRRVMGKEIKFLLHFVKESKQDESGMPNNRFLAERTGGTYSTLKVQPAELEDSGVYFCASSPPAGGSGELFFGEGSRLTVL.

The chain recombines TRBV2 with TRBJ2-7; D gene unclear. V lost 6 bases to trimming and J lost 5 bases, with 8 bases between them. Germline CDR1 SNHLY, CDR2 FYNNEI. This CDR3 region has 11 residues. CDR3 nucleotide sequence: TGTGCCAGCAGGCCCGTGAACGAGCAGTACTTC. The encoded protein is CASRPVNEQYF.

The chain carries TRBV6-1 and TRBJ1-4, with D unresolved. The CDR3 has 12 amino acids. V was shortened by 4 bases and J by 2 bases, with 2 bases between the two germline ends. Per the germline V gene, CDR1 is MNHNS and CDR2 is SASEGT. Here the CDR3 DNA reads TGTGCCAGCAGTGCCACTAATGAAAAACTGTTTTTT. It yields the protein CASSATNEKLFF.

V usage is TRBV5-4 and J usage is TRBJ2-3; the match to TRBD1 covers 8 bases. The germline CDR1 and CDR2 sequences are SGHNT and YYREEE (reference sequence). V was pared by 0 bases and J by 14 bases, with 5 bases of the junction left unmatched. This CDR3 has 12 residues. CDR3 loop: CASSLGQGASYF. CDR3 DNA: TGTGCCAGCAGCTTGGGCCAGGGGGCCTCGTATTTT. The full variable domain, in which reference TRBV5-4 and TRBJ2-3 provide the parts outside the CDR3, is ETGVTQSPTHLIKTRGQQVTLRCSSQSGHNTVSWYQQALGQGPQFIFQYYREEENGRGNFPPRFSGLQFPNYSSELNVNALELDDSALYLCASSLGQGASYFGPGTRLTVL.

The chain links TRBV5-1 to TRBJ2-5; a possible D gene is TRBD1 (6 bases). Between the trimmed V and J ends, which lost 0 bases and 5 bases, there was a span of 14 bases. CDR3 length: 15 amino acids. Germline CDR1 reads SGHRS; CDR2 reads YFSETQ. For the CDR3, the DNA is TGCGCCAGCAGCTTGGGACAGGAAGCCAGGGAGACCCAGTACTTC. Protein product: CASSLGQEARETQYF.

The V call is TRBV10-3, the J call TRBJ1-5, with a weak D call TRBD1 (6 bases). The CDR3 runs 14 residues. Germline lookup yields CDR1 ENHRY and CDR2 SYGVKD. V lost 3 bases and J 3 bases, leaving 9 bases between the germline ends. CDR3 residues: CAISEGGYNQPQHF. For the CDR3, the DNA is TGTGCCATCAGTGAAGGGGGTTACAATCAGCCCCAGCATTTT.

As concerns this clone: The sample contains more than one DNA sequence encoding this CDR3. The J gene is TRBJ2-3, the V gene TRBV5-1, with TRBD2 matching over 7 bases. The CDR3 totals 16 residues. The trim removed 0 bases at V and 1 base at J, leaving 5 bases unmatched. Per the germline V gene, CDR1 is SGHRS and CDR2 is YFSETQ. CDR3 protein: CASSLGLAGGTDTQYF. The CDR3 DNA sequence: TGCGCCAGCAGCTTGGGCCTGGCGGGGGGCACAGATACGCAGTATTTT.

This chain joins TRBV4-3 and TRBJ1-2; TRBD1 agrees at 7 bases. This CDR3 is 15 amino acids long. Germline V CDR1 and CDR2: LGHNA, YSLEER. Trimming at V came to 4 bases and at J to 3 bases, leaving 8 bases not matched to a gene. The CDR3: CASSPSPGGDYGYTF. CDR3 DNA sequence: TGCGCCAGCAGCCCATCCCCAGGGGGAGACTATGGCTACACCTTC.

The chain has TRBV27 and TRBJ1-2; TRBD1 might be the D (6 bases). Germline V gives CDR1 MNHEY, CDR2 SMNVEV (reference sequence). Trimming took off 5 bases at V and 7 bases at J, with 20 bases between the two ends. The CDR3 has 15 amino acids. In DNA form, the CDR3 reads TGTGCCAGCAGTAGAGACCTTACGTCCAGGGGTGGCTACACCTTC. This gives the protein CASSRDLTSRGGYTF.

The V gene is TRBV7-2, the J gene TRBJ2-1; D gene ambiguous. The CDR3 runs to 13 residues. Germline-derived CDR1 and CDR2 are SGHTA and FQGNSA. The V end was cut by 5 bases, the J end by 3 bases, with 8 bases between. Written as DNA, the CDR3 is TGTGCCAGCAGCCAGACAAACTACAATGAGCAGTTCTTC. Encoded protein: CASSQTNYNEQFF.

The rearrangement joins TRBV6-5 to TRBJ1-2, with no clear D. V dropped 6 bases and J dropped 2 bases, with 13 bases sitting between them. CDR1 and CDR2 from the germline V gene are MNHEY and SVGAGI. The CDR3 consists of 14 residues. The CDR3 bases are TGTGCCAGCAGGACCCCCACAAAGAACTATGGCTACACCTTC. It codes for CASRTPTKNYGYTF.

The gene calls are TRBV7-7 and TRBJ2-2; 7 positions agree with TRBD2. With 3 bases clipped from V and 2 bases from J, the junction kept 6 bases outside the gene matches. This CDR3 region has 16 residues. Germline V gene sequence: CDR1 SSHAT, CDR2 FNYEAQ (reference sequence). As DNA, the CDR3 is TGTGCCAGCAGCTTGGGACGGGGGGTCAACACCGGGGAGCTGTTTTTT. Its protein is CASSLGRGVNTGELFF.